This TCR beta chain originates from a study of cytomegalovirus exposure and HLA in healthy donors. This PCR relied on a set of 60 Vbeta primers and 13 Jbeta primers. Repertoires were generated with immunoSEQ multiplex PCR, while TCRdb's copy carries only in-frame clones and drops some. The table includes over 200,000 clones, 82% detected once. CDR1 and CDR2 (germline): MNHNY, SVGAGI (reference sequence). The CDR3 is made up of 12 amino acids. Trimming took 10 bases from V and 2 from J; bases not matched to a gene: 1. This chain joins TRBV6-6 and TRBJ2-7; TRBD1 agrees at 11 bases. Sequencing input: PBMCs. The receptor's source is a woman in her thirties or forties in good health and CMV-seropositive. CDR3 in DNA: TGTGCCACGGGACAGGGGGCCTACGAGCAGTACTTC. This codes for CATGQGAYEQYF.